This TCR beta chain is drawn from a study of T cell responses to AZD1222 COVID-19 vaccine. A note on this clone: Its antigen is not known.

TCRdb's table, derived via immunoSEQ multiplex PCR, lists solely in-frame clones and lacks some. The data hold around 160,000 clones, with just over 90% observed a single time. Points from the study as a whole: Among the donors, most were white British and more were female, and clonal diversity was possibly underestimated.

The source material was peripheral blood, sampled on day 0 of MenACWY control vaccination. This clonotype was obtained from an adult in good health.

In DNA, the CDR3 is TGTGCCAGCAGTTTAGGGGTTTTGGAGGGACGACGCGAGCAGTACTTC. As protein: CASSLGVLEGRREQYF. The V call is TRBV28, the J call TRBJ2-7, with TRBD2 as a possible D gene (6 bases). The CDR3 has 16 residues. V lost 2 bases, J lost 6 bases, and 20 bases lay in between. Germline loops: CDR1 MDHEN, CDR2 SYDVKM.